This TCR beta chain was captured in a study of CD8+ T cells in alopecia areata. V was trimmed by 1 base and J by 2 bases, leaving 12 bases between them. CDR1 is LGHNA, CDR2 YNFKEQ, per germline. The CDR3 loop spans 15 amino acids. Indicated treatment: oral pan-JAK inhibitor, 5-10 mg twice daily. RNA extraction and reverse transcription yielded cDNA as sequencing template. Profiling relied on immunoSEQ multiplex PCR, and the TCRdb table lists in-frame clones only, not all of them. The sample comprises about 120,000 clones, approximately 53% of which are singletons, and about 0.5% rests with the top ten.

This TCR was sampled from a human donor with alopecia areata. The specimen comprised CD4+ T cells sorted from blood, sampled at week 4, from a patient treated with tofacitinib. The genes are TRBV4-2 and TRBJ2-7, with D possibly TRBD2 on 7 matching bases. The CDR3 DNA reads TGTGCCAGCAGCCAAGTAGAGGGGGGGGCCTACGAGCAGTACTTC. Protein product: CASSQVEGGAYEQYF.